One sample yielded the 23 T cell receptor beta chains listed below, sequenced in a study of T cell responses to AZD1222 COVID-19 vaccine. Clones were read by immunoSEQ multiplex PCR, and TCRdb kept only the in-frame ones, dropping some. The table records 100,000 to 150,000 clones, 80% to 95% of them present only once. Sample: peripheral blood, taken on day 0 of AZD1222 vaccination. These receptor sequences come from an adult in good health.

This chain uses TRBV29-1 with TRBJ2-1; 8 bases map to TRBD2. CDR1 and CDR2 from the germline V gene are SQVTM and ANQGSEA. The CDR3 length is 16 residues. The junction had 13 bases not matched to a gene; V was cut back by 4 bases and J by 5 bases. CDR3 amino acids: CSVGYGGASRDNEQFF. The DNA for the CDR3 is TGCAGCGTTGGATACGGGGGGGCCTCGCGGGACAATGAGCAGTTCTTC.

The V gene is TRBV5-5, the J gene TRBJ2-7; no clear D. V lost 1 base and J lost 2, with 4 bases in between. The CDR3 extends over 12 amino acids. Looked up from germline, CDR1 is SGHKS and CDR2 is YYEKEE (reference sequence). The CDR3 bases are TGTGCCAGCAGCTTGACCACCTACGAGCAGTACTTC. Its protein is CASSLTTYEQYF.

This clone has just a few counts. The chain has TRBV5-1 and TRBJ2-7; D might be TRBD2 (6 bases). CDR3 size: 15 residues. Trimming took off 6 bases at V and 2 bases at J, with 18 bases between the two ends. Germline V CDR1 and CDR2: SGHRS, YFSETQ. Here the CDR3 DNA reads TGCGCCAGCACCCGTGGGGACTCAAATGCCTACGAGCAGTACTTC. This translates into CASTRGDSNAYEQYF.

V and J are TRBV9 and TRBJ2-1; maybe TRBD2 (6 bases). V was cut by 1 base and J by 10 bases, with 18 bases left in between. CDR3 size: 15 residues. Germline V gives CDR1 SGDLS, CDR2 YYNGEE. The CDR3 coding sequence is TGTGCCAGCAGCGTATCCGCGGGACCACTATGGGAGCAGTTCTTC. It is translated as CASSVSAGPLWEQFF. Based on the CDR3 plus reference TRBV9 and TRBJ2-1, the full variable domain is DSGVTQTPKHLITATGQRVTLRCSPRSGDLSVYWYQQSLDQGLQFLIQYYNGEERAKGNILERFSAQQFPDLHSELNLSSLELGDSALYFCASSVSAGPLWEQFFGPGTRLTVL.

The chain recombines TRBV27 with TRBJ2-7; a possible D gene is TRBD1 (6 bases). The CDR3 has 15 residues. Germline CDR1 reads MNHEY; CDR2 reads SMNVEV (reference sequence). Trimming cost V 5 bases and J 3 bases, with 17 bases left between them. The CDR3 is CASSIKWLGGYEQYF. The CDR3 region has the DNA TGTGCCAGCAGTATAAAATGGCTAGGGGGCTACGAGCAGTACTTC.

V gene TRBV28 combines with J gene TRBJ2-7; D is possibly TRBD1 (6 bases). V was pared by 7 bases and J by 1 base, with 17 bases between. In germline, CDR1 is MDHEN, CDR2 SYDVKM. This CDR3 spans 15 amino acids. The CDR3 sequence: CASNDLQGTSYEQYF. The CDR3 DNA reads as TGTGCCAGCAACGACTTACAGGGTACTTCCTACGAGCAGTACTTC.

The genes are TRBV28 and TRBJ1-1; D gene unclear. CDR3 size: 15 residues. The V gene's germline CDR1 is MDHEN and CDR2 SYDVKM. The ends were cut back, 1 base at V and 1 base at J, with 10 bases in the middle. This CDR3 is CASSLLARTNTEAFF. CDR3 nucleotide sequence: TGTGCCAGCAGTTTATTGGCCAGGACGAACACTGAAGCTTTCTTT.

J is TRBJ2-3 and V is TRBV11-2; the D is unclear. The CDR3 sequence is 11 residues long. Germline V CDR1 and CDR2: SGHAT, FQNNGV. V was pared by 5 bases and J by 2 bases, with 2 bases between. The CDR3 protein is CASSTTDTQYF. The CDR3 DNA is TGTGCCAGCAGCACCACAGATACGCAGTATTTT.

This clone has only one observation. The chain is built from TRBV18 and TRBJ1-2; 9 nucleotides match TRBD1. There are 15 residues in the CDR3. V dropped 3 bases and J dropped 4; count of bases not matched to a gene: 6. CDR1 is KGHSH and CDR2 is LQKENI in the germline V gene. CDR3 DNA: TGTGCCAGCTCACCCGACACAGGGGGCGGCTATGGCTACACCTTC. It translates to CASSPDTGGGYGYTF.

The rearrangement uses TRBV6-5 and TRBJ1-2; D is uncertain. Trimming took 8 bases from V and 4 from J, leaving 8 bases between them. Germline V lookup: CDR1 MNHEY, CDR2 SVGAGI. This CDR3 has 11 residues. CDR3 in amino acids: CASGSVYGYTF. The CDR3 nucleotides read TGTGCCAGCGGCAGTGTCTATGGCTACACCTTC.

CDR3 nucleotides: TGTGCCAGCAGTTCAGGACAGGGGGCCTACGAGCAGTACTTC. Translation: CASSSGQGAYEQYF. V is TRBV13 and J is TRBJ2-7; 10 bases are a match to TRBD1. This CDR3 region has 14 residues. With V trimmed by 6 bases and J by 2 bases, 4 bases remained unmatched. Germline CDR1 and CDR2: PRHDT and FYEKMQ (reference sequence).

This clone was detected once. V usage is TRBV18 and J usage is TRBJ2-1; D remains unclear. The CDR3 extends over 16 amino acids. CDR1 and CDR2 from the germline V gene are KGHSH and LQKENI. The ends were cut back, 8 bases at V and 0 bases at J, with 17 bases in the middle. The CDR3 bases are TGTGCCAGCGCTACCCTCCAAGGTAGCTCCTACAATGAGCAGTTCTTC. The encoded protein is CASATLQGSSYNEQFF.

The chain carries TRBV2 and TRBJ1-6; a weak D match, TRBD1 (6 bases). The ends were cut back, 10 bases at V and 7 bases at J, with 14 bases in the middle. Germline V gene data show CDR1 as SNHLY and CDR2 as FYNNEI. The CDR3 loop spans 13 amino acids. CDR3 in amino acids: CATRLDRNSPLHF. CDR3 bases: TGTGCCACTCGCTTGGACAGAAATTCACCCCTCCACTTT.

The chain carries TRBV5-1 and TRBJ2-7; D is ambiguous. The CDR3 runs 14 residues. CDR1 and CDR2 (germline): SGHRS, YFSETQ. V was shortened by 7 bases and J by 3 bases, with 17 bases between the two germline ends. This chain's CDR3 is CASGKGTIFYEQYF. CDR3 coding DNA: TGCGCCAGCGGCAAGGGAACGATATTCTACGAGCAGTACTTC.

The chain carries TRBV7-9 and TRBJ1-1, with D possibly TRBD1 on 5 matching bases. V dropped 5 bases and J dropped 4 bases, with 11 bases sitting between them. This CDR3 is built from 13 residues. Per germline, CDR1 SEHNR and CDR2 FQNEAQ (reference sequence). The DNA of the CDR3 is TGTGCCAGCAGCCCCCAGGGAGGCACTGAAGCTTTCTTT. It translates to CASSPQGGTEAFF.

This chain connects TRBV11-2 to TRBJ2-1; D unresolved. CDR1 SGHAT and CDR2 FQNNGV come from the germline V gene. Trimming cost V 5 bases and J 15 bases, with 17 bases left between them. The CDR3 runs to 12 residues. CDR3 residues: CASSTNAYSPFF. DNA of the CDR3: TGTGCCAGCAGCACCAACGCTTATTCGCCGTTCTTC.

The CDR3 coding sequence is TGTGCCAGTGGGACTAGCGCCTACAATGAGCAGTTCTTC. Translating gives CASGTSAYNEQFF. The V call is TRBV19, the J call TRBJ2-1; TRBD2 matches 10 bases. This CDR3 comprises 13 residues. Per germline, CDR1 LNHDA and CDR2 SQIVND (reference sequence). The junction had 0 bases not matched to a gene; V was cut back by 8 bases and J by 2 bases.

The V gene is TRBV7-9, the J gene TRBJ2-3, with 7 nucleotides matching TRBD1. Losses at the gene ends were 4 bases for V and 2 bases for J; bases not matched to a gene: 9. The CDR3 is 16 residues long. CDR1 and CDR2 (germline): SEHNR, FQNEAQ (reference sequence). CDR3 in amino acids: CASSSRGQAFTDTQYF. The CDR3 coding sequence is TGTGCCAGCAGCTCCCGTGGACAGGCATTCACAGATACGCAGTATTTT.

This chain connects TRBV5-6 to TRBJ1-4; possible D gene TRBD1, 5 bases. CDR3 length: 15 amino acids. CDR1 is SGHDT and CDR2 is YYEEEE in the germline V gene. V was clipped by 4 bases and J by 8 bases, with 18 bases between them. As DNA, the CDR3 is TGTGCCAGCAGCCTCCAGGCGGGGGGAAGCGAAAAACTGTTTTTT. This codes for CASSLQAGGSEKLFF. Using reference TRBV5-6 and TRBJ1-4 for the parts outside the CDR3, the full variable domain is DAGVTQSPTHLIKTRGQQVTLRCSPKSGHDTVSWYQQALGQGPQFIFQYYEEEERQRGNFPDRFSGHQFPNYSSELNVNALLLGDSALYLCASSLQAGGSEKLFFGSGTQLSVL.

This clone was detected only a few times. The CDR3 DNA reads TGCAGCGCTATCAGGAACACTGAAGCTTTCTTT. Protein product: CSAIRNTEAFF. The chain employs TRBV29-1 and TRBJ1-1; no reliable D call. This CDR3 contains 11 residues. V was pared by 7 bases and J by 1 base, with 7 bases between. Looked up from germline, CDR1 is SQVTM and CDR2 is ANQGSEA. Supplemented by reference TRBV29-1 and TRBJ1-1, the full variable domain reads SAVISQKPSRDICQRGTSLTIQCQVDSQVTMMFWYRQQPGQSLTLIATANQGSEATYESGFVIDKFPISRPNLTFSTLTVSNMSPEDSSIYLCSAIRNTEAFFGQGTRLTVV.

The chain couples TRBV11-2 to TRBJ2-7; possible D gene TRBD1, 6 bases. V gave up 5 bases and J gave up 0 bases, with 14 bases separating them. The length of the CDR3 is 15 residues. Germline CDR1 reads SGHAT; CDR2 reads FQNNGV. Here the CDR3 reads CASSAGTTSSYEQYF. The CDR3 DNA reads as TGTGCCAGCAGCGCCGGGACAACGAGCTCCTACGAGCAGTACTTC.

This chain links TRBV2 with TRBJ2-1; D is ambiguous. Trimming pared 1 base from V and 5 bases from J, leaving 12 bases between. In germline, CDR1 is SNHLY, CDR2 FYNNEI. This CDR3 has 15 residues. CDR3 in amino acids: CASSEVSRHDNEQFF. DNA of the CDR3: TGTGCCAGCAGTGAAGTGTCGCGCCATGACAATGAGCAGTTCTTC.

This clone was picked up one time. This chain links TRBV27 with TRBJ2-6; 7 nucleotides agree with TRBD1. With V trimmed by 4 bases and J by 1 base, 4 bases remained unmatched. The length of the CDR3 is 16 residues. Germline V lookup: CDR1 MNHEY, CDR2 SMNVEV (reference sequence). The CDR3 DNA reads TGTGCCAGCAGTTCTGGCAGGGGGTCTGGGGCCAACGTCCTGACTTTC. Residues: CASSSGRGSGANVLTF.